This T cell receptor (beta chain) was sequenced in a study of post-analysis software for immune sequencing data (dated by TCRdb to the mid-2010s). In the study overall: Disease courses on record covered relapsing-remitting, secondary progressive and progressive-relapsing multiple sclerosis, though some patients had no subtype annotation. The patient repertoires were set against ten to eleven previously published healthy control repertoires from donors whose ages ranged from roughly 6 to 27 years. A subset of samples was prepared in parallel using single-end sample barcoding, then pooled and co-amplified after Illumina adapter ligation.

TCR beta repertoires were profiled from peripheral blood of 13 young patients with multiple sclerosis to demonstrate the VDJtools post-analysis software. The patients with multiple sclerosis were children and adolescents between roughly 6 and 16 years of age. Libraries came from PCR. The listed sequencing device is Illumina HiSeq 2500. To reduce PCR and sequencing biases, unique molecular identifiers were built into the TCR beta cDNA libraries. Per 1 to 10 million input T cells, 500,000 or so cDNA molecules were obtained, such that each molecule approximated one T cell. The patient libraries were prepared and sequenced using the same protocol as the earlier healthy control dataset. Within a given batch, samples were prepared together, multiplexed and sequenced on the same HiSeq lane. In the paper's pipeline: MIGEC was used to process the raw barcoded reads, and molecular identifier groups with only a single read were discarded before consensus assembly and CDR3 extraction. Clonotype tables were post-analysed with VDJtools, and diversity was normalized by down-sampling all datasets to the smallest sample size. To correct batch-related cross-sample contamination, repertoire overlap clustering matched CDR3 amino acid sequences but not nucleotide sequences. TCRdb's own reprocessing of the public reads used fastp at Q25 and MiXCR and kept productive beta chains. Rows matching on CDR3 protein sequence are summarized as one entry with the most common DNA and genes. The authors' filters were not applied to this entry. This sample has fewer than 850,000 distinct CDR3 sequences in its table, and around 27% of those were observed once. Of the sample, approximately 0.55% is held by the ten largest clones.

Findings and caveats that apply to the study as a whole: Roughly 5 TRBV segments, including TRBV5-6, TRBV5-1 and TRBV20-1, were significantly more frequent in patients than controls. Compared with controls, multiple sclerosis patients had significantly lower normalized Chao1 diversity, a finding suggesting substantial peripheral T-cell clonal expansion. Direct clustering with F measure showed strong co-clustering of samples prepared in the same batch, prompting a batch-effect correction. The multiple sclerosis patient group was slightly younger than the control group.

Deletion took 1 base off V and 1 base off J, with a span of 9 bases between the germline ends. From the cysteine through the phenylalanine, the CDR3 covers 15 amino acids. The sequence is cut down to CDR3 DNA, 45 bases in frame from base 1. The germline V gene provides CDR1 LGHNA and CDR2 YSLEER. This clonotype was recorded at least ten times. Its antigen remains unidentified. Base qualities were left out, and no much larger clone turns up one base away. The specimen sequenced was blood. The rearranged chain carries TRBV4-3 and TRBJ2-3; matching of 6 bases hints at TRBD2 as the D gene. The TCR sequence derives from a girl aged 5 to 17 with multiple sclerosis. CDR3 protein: CASSQAGEGTDTQYF. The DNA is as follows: TGCGCCAGCAGCCAAGCGGGAGAGGGCACAGATACGCAGTATTTT.